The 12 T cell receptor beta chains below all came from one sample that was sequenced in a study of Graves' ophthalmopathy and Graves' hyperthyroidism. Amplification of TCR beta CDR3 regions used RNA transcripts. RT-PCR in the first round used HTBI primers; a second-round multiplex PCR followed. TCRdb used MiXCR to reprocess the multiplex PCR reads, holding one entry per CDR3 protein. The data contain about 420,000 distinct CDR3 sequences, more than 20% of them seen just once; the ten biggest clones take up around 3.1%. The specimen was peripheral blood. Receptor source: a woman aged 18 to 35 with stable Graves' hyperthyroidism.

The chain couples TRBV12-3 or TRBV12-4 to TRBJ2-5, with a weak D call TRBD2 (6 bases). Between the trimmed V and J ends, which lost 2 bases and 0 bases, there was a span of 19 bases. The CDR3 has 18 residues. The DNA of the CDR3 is TGTGCCAGCAGTTTACGAGTGAGGGACTGGGGGAACCAAGAGACCCAGTACTTC. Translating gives CASSLRVRDWGNQETQYF.

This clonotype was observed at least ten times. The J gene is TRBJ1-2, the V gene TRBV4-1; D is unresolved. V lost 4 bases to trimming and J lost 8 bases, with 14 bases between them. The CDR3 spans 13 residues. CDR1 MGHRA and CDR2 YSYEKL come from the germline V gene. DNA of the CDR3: TGCGCCAGCAGCCTGGGAGGCCCGGGGGGCTACACCTTC. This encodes CASSLGGPGGYTF.

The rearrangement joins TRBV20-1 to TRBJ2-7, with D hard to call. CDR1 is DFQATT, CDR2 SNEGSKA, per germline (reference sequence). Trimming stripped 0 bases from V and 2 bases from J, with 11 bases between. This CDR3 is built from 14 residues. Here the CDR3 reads CSARDLDAPYEQYF. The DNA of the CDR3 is TGCAGTGCTAGAGATCTCGACGCCCCCTACGAGCAGTACTTC.

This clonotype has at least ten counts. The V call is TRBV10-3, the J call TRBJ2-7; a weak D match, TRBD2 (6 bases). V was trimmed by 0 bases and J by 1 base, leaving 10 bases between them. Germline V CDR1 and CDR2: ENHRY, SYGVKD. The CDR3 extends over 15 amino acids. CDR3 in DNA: TGTGCCATCAGTGAGTCGCTTGGGGGGTCCTACGAGCAGTACTTC. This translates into CAISESLGGSYEQYF.

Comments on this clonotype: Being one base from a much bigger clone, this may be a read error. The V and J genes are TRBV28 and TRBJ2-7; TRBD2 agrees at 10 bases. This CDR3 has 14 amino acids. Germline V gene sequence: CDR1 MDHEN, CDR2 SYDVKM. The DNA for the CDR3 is TGTGCCAGCGGATCTAGCGGGAGTTTCTACAAGCAGTACTTC. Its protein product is CASGSSGSFYKQYF.

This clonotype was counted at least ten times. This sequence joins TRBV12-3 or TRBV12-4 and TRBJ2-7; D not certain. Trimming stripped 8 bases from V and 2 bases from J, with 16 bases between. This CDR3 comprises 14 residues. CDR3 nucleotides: TGTGCCAGCTCCAGATACATCGTAACCTACGAGCAGTACTTC. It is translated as CASSRYIVTYEQYF.

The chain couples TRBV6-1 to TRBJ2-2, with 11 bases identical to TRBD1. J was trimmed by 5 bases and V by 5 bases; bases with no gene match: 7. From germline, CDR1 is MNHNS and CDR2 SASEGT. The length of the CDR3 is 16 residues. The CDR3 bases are TGTGCCAGCAGTCGTCTCCGGGACAGGGGGACCGGGGAGCTGTTTTTT. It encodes CASSRLRDRGTGELFF.

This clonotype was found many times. The CDR3 DNA reads TGCGCCAGCAGCACTGCCGGGACAGGGAACACTGAAGCTTTCTTT. Its protein is CASSTAGTGNTEAFF. The V gene is TRBV5-1, the J gene TRBJ1-1, with 8 bases matching TRBD1. This CDR3 has 15 amino acids. Looked up from germline, CDR1 is SGHRS and CDR2 is YFSETQ. V trimming: 4 bases; J trimming: 1 base; junction bases outside the gene matches: 6.

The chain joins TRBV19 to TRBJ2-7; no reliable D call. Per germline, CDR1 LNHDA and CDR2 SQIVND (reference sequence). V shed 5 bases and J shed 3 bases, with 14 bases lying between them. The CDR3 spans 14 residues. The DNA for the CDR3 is TGTGCCAGTAGTGAACAAAATAACCTCTACGAGCAGTACTTC. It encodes CASSEQNNLYEQYF. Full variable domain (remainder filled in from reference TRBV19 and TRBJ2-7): DGGITQSPKYLFRKEGQNVTLSCEQNLNHDAMYWYRQDPGQGLRLIYYSQIVNDFQKGDIAEGYSVSREKKESFPLTVTSAQKNPTAFYLCASSEQNNLYEQYFGPGTRLTVT.

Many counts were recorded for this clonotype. The CDR3 sequence: CASSLPGALAFF. The CDR3 bases are TGTGCCAGCAGTTTACCAGGGGCCCTGGCTTTCTTT. The V call is TRBV12-3 or TRBV12-4, the J call TRBJ1-1; the D gene is possibly TRBD1 (6 bases). This CDR3 has 12 amino acids. The ends were cut back, 2 bases at V and 11 bases at J, with 12 bases in the middle.

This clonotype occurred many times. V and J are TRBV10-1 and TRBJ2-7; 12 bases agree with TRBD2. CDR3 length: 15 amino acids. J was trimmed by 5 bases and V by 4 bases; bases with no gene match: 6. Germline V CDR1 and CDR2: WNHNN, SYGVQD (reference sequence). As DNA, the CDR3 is TGCGCCAGCAGTGCGTTACTAGCGGGAGGACACGAGCAGTACTTC. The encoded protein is CASSALLAGGHEQYF.

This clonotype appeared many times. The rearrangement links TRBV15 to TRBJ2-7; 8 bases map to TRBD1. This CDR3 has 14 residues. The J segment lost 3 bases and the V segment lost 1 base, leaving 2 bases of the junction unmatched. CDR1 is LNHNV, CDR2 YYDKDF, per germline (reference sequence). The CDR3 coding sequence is TGTGCCACCAGCAGAGGGACAGGGAACTACGAGCAGTACTTC. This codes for CATSRGTGNYEQYF.